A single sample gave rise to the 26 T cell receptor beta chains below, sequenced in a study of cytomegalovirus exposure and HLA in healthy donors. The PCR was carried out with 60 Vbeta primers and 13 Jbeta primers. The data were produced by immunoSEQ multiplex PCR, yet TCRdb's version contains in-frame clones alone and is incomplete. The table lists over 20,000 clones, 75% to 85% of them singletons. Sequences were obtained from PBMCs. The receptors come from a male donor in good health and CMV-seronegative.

The CDR3 region is CASSSYSTEAFF. CDR3 nucleotides: TGTGCCAGCAGCTCCTACTCCACTGAAGCTTTCTTT. V usage is TRBV7-2 and J usage is TRBJ1-1; D unclear. The V end lost 4 bases, the J end lost 4 bases, and 7 bases lay between the germline ends. The CDR3 sequence is 12 residues long. Germline CDR1 is SGHTA and CDR2 is FQGNSA.

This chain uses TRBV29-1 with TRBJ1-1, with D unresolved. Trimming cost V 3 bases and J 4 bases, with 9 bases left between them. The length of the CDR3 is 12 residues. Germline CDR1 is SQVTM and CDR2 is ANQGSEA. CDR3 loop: CSVDETRTEAFF. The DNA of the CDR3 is TGCAGCGTTGACGAGACACGCACTGAAGCTTTCTTT. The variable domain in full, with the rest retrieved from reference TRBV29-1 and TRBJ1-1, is SAVISQKPSRDICQRGTSLTIQCQVDSQVTMMFWYRQQPGQSLTLIATANQGSEATYESGFVIDKFPISRPNLTFSTLTVSNMSPEDSSIYLCSVDETRTEAFFGQGTRLTVV.

The CDR3 nucleotides read TGTGCCAGCAGCGTAGGCGGGTTAGATACGCAGTATTTT. Translated: CASSVGGLDTQYF. The gene calls are TRBV9 and TRBJ2-3, with D possibly matching TRBD2 (5 bases). This CDR3 region has 13 residues. Trimming left V 0 bases short and J 5 bases short, with 7 bases between. Germline V CDR1 and CDR2: SGDLS, YYNGEE.

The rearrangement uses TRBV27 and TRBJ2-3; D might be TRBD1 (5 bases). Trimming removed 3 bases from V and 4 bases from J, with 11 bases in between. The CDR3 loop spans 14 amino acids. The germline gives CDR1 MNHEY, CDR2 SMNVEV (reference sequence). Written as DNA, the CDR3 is TGTGCCAGCAGTTTCCCTGACAGACCAGATACGCAGTATTTT. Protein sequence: CASSFPDRPDTQYF.

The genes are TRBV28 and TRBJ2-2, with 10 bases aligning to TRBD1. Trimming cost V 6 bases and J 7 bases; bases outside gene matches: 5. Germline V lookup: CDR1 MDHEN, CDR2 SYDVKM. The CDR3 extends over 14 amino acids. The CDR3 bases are TGTGCCAGCAGACGACAGGGGGCGGGCGGGGAGCTGTTTTTT. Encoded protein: CASRRQGAGGELFF.

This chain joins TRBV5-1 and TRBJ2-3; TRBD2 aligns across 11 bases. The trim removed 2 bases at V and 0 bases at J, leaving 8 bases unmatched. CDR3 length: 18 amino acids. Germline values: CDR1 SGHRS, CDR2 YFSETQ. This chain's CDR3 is CASSLSLAGGESTDTQYF. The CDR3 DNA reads TGCGCCAGCAGCTTATCTCTAGCGGGGGGCGAGAGCACAGATACGCAGTATTTT.

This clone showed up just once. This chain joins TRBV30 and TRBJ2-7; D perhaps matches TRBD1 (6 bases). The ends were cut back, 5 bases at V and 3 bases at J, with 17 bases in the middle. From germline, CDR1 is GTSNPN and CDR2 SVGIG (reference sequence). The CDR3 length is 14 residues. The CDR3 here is CAWEAQGAGYEQYF. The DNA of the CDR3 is TGTGCCTGGGAGGCACAGGGTGCAGGCTACGAGCAGTACTTC.

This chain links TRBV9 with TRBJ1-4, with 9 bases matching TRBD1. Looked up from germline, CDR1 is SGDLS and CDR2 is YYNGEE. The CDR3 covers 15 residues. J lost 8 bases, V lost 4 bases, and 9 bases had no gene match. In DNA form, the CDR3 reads TGTGCCAGCAGCCGGTCCGGGACAGGGAACGAAAAACTGTTTTTT. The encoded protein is CASSRSGTGNEKLFF.

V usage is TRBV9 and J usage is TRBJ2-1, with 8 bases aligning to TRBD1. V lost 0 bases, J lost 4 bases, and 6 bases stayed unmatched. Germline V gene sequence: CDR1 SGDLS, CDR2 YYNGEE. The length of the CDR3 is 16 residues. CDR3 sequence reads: CASSVASQGAYNEQFF. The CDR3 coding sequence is TGTGCCAGCAGCGTAGCGAGCCAGGGGGCTTACAATGAGCAGTTCTTC.

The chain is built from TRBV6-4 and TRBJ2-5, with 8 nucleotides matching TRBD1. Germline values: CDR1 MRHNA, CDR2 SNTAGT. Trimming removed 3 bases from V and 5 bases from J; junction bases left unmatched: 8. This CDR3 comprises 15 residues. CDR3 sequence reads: CASSEFGTGGETQYF. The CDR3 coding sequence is TGTGCCAGCAGTGAATTTGGAACAGGGGGGGAGACCCAGTACTTC.

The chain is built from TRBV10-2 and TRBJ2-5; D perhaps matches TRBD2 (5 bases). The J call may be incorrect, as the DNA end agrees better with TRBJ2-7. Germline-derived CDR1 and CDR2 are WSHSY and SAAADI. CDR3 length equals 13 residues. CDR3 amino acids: CASRAIGVDEQYF. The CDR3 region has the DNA TGCGCCAGCAGAGCCATCGGGGTAGACGAGCAGTACTTC.

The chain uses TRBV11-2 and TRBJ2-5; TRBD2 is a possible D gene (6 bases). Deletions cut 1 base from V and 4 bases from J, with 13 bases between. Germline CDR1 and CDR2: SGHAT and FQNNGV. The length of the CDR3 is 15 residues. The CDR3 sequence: CASSLVAGTTETQYF. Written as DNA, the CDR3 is TGTGCCAGCAGCTTAGTGGCGGGAACCACAGAGACCCAGTACTTC.

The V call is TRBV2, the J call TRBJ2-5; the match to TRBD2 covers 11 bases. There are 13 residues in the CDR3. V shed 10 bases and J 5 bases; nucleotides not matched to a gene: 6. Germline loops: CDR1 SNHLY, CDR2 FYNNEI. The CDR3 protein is CATRLAGRETQYF. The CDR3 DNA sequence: TGTGCCACCCGACTAGCGGGAAGGGAGACCCAGTACTTC.

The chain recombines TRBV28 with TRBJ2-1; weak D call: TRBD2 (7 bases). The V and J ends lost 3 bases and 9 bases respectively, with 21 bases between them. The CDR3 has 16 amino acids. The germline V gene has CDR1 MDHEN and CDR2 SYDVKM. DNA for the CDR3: TGTGCCAGCAGTTTTTTGGGGGGGCGGCTATCCATTGAGCAGTTCTTC. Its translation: CASSFLGGRLSIEQFF.

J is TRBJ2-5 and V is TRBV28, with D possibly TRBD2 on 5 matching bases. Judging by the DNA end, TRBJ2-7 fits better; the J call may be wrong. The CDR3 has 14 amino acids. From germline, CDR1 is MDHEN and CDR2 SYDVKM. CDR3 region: CASSLERTAGEQYF. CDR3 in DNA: TGTGCCAGCAGTTTAGAGAGGACTGCCGGCGAGCAGTACTTC.

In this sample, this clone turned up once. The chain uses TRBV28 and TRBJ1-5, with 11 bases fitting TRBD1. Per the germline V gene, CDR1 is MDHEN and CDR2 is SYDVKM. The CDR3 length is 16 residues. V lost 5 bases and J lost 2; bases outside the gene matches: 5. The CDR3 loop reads CASSLGTGGGNQPQHF. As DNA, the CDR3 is TGTGCCAGCAGTCTAGGGACAGGGGGTGGCAATCAGCCCCAGCATTTT.

Here the CDR3 reads CAWSAWDRDYGYTF. CDR3 in DNA: TGTGCCTGGAGTGCCTGGGACAGGGACTATGGCTACACCTTC. This chain links TRBV30 with TRBJ1-2, with 9 bases matching TRBD1. The germline V gene has CDR1 GTSNPN and CDR2 SVGIG (reference sequence). The CDR3 spans 14 residues. Germline trimming cut 1 base from V and 3 bases from J; bases unmatched to any gene: 3.

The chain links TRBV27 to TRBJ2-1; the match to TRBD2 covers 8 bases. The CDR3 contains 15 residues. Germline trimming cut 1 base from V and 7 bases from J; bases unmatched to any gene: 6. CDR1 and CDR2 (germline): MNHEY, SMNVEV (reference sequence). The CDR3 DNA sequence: TGTGCCAGCAGTTTATTCCGGGGGGGCTTTAATGAGCAGTTCTTC. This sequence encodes CASSLFRGGFNEQFF.

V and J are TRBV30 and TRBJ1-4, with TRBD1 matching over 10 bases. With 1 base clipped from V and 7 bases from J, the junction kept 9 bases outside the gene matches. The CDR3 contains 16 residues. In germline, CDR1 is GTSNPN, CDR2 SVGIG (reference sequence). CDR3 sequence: CAWSAPGQGLGEKLFF. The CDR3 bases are TGTGCCTGGAGTGCCCCGGGACAGGGGTTGGGTGAAAAACTGTTTTTT.

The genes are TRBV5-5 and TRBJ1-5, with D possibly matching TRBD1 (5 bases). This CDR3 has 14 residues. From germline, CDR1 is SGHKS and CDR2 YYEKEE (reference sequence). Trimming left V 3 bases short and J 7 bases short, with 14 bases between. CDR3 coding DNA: TGTGCCAGCAGCTCGGGAGCAAGGGGACAGCCCCAGCATTTT. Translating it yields CASSSGARGQPQHF.

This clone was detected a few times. Written as DNA, the CDR3 is TGTGCCAGCAGCCACGAGGGGGTTACTGGCTACACCTTC. It is translated as CASSHEGVTGYTF. The rearrangement links TRBV6-5 to TRBJ1-2; weak D call: TRBD1 (6 bases). Per germline, CDR1 MNHEY and CDR2 SVGAGI. This CDR3 is built from 13 residues. Between the trimmed V and J ends, which lost 6 bases and 7 bases, there was a span of 15 bases.

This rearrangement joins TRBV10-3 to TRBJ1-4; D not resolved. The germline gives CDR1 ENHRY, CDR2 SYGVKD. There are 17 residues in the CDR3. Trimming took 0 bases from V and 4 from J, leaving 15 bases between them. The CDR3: CAISESRRFRVNEKLFF. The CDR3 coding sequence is TGTGCCATCAGTGAGTCGAGGAGGTTTCGAGTTAATGAAAAACTGTTTTTT.

This chain's CDR3 is CASSIGQTVNEQFF. DNA of the CDR3: TGTGCCAGTAGTATAGGGCAGACAGTCAATGAGCAGTTCTTC. The chain employs TRBV19 and TRBJ2-1; D might be TRBD1 (5 bases). Trimming cost V 1 base and J 6 bases, with 10 bases left between them. The CDR3 has 14 residues. Germline CDR1 LNHDA, CDR2 SQIVND (reference sequence).

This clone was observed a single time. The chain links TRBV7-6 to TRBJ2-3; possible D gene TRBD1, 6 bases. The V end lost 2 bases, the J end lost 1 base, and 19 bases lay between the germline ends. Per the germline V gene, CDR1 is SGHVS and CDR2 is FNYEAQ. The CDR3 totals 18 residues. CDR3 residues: CASSLPGTKAGGTDTQYF. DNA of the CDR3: TGTGCCAGCAGCTTACCAGGGACAAAGGCGGGCGGCACAGATACGCAGTATTTT.

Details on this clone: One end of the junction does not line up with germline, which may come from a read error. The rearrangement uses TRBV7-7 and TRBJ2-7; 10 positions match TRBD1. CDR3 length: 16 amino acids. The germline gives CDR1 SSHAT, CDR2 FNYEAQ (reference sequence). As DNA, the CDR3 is TGTGCTAGCAGGAAAAGGGGGGGGACAGGGGACTGCGAGCAGTACTTC. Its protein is CASRKRGGTGDCEQYF.

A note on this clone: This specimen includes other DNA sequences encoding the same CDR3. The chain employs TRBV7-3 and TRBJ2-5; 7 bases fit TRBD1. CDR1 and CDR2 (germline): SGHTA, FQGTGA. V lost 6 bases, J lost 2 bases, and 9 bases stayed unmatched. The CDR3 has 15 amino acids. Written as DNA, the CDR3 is TGTGCCAGCAGTCTAACACAGGGACAGCAAGAGACCCAGTACTTC. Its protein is CASSLTQGQQETQYF.